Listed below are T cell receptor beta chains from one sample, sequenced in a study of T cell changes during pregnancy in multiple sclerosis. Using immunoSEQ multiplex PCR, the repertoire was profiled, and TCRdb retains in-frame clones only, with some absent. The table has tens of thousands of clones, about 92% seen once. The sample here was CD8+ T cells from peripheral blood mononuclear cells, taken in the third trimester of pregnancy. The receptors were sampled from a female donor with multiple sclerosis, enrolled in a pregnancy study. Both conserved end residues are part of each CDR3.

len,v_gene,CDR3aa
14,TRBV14,CASSQGQGRETQYF
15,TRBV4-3,CASSQGQGTGNEQYF
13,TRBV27,CASSPTENTEAFF
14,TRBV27,CASSLWTGSEKLFF
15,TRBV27,CASSLSGRSGNTIYF
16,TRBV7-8,CASSPRTSGSKNEQFF
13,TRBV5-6,CASSWGVGSEQYF
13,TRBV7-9,CASSPRTSSEQYF
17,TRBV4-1,CASSQAPGTSDSYEQYF
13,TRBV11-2,CASSLTSGEGKYF
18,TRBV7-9,CASSSQPSGSLNTGELFF
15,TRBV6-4,CASSDGTSGYNEQFF
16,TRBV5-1,CASSWGGTESNTEAFF
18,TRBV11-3,CASSFDPLLADQYNEQFF
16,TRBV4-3,CASSPSAWELAGELFF
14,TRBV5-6,CASSLAGVLDTQYF
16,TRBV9,CASSAGLAANTGELFF
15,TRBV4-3,CASSQDGTGSYEQYF
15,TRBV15,CATSSRLRNVWGYTF
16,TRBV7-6,CASSFGQGLENYGYTF